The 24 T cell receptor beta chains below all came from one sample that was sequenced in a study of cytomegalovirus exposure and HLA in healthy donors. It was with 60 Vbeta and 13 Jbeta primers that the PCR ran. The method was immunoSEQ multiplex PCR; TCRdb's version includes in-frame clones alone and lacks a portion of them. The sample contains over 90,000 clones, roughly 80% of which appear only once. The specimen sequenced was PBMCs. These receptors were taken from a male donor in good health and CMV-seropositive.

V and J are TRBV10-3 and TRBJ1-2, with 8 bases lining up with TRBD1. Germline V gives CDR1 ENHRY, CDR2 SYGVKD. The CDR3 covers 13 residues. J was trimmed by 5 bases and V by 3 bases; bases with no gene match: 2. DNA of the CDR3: TGTGCCATCAGTGAAGGGACAGGATATGGCTACACCTTC. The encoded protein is CAISEGTGYGYTF.

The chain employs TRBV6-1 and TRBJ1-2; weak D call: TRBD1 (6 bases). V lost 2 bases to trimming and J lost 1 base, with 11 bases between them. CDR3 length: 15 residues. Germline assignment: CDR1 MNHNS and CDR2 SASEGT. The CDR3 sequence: CASSEIGTINYGYTF. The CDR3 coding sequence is TGTGCCAGCAGTGAAATTGGGACAATTAACTATGGCTACACCTTC.

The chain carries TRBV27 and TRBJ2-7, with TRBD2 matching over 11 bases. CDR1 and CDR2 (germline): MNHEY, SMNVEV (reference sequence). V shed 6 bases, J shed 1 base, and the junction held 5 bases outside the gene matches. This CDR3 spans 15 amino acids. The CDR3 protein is CASSDGTSGSYEQYF. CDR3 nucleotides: TGTGCCAGCAGCGACGGGACTAGCGGTTCCTACGAGCAGTACTTC.

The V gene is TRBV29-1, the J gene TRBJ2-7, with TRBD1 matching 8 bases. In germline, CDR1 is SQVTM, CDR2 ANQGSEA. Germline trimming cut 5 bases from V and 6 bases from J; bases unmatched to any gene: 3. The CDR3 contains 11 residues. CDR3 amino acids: CSVRTGSEQYF. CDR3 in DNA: TGCAGCGTTCGGACAGGGAGCGAGCAGTACTTC.

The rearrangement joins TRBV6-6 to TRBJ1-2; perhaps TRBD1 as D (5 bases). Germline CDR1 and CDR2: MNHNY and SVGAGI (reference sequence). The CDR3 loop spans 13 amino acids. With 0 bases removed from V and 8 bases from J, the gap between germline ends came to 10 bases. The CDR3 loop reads CASSYSAGRGYTF. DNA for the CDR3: TGTGCCAGCAGTTACTCGGCAGGGCGCGGCTACACCTTC.

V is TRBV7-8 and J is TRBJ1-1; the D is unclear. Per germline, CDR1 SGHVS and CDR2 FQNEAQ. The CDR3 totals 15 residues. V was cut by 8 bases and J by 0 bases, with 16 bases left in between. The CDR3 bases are TGTGCCAGCGGATCGAGAGGATTTATGAACACTGAAGCTTTCTTT. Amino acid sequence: CASGSRGFMNTEAFF. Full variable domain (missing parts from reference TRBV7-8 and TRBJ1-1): GAGVSQSPRYKVAKRGQDVALRCDPISGHVSLFWYQQALGQGPEFLTYFQNEAQLDKSGLPSDRFFAERPEGSVSTLKIQRTQQEDSAVYLCASGSRGFMNTEAFFGQGTRLTVV.

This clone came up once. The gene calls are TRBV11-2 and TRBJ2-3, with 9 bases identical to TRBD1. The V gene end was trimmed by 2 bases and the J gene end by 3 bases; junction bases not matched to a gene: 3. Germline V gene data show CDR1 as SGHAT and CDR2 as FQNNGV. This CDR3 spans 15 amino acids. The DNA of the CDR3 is TGTGCCAGCAGCTTAATGGGACAGGGTACAGATACGCAGTATTTT. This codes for CASSLMGQGTDTQYF.

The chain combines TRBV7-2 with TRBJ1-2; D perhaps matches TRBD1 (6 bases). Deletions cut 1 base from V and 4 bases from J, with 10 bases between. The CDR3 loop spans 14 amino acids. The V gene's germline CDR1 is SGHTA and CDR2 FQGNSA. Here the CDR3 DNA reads TGTGCCAGCAGCTTAGACTCAGGGGTCTATGGCTACACCTTC. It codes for CASSLDSGVYGYTF.

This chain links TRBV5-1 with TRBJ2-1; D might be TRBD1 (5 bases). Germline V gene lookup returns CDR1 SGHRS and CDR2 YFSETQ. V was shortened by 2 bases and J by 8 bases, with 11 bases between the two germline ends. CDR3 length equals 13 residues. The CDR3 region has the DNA TGCGCCAGCAGCTTCCAACAGGCGTATGAGCAGTTCTTC. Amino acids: CASSFQQAYEQFF.

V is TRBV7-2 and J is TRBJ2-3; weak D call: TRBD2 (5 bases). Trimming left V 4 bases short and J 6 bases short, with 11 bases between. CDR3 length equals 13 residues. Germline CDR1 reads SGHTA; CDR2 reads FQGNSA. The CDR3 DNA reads TGTGCCAGCAGCTCGGACTGGACGGATACGCAGTATTTT. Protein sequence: CASSSDWTDTQYF.

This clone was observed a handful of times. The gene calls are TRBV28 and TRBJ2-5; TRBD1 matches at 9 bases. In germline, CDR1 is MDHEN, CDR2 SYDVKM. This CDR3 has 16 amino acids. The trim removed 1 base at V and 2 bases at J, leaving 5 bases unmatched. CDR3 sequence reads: CASSLSGQGTQETQYF. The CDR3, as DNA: TGTGCCAGCAGTTTATCCGGACAGGGGACTCAAGAGACCCAGTACTTC.

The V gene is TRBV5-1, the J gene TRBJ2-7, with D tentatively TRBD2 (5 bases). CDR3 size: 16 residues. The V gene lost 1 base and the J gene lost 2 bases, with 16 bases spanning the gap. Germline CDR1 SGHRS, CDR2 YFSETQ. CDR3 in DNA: TGCGCCAGCAGCTTGACTTTAAGAGCGGATCCCTACGAGCAGTACTTC. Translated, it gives CASSLTLRADPYEQYF.

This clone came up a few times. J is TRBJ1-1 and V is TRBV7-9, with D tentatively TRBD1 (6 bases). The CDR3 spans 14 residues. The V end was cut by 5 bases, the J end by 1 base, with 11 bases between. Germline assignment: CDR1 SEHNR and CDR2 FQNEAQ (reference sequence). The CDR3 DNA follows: TGTGCCAGCAGCATCCTAGGGGGGAACACTGAAGCTTTCTTT. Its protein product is CASSILGGNTEAFF.

The CDR3 coding sequence is TGTGCCAGCAGCGTAGTTGCTAGCGGGGGCACAGATACGCAGTATTTT. Translated, it gives CASSVVASGGTDTQYF. This chain links TRBV9 with TRBJ2-3, with 9 positions matching TRBD2. Per germline, CDR1 SGDLS and CDR2 YYNGEE. With 0 bases clipped from V and 1 base from J, the junction kept 3 bases outside the gene matches. CDR3 length: 16 residues.

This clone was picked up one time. The CDR3 DNA follows: TGCGCCAGCAGCCAAGATCGGGGTAGCAATCAGCCCCAGCATTTT. It specifies CASSQDRGSNQPQHF. The chain couples TRBV4-3 to TRBJ1-5, with D unclear. The germline CDR1 and CDR2 sequences are LGHNA and YSLEER. This CDR3 contains 15 residues. Trimming cost V 0 bases and J 0 bases, with 6 bases left between them.

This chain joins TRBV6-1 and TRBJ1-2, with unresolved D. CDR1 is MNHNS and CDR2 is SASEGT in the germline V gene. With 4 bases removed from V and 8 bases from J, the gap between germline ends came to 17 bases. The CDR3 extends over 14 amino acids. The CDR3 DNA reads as TGTGCCAGCAGTGCACACCGCTCTGCCCGCGGCTACACCTTC. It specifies CASSAHRSARGYTF.

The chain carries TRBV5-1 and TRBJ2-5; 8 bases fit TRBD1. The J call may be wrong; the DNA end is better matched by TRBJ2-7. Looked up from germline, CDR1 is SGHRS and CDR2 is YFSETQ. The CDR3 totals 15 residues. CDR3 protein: CASSLATGGPYEQYF. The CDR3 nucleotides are TGCGCCAGCAGCTTGGCTACAGGGGGGCCCTACGAGCAGTACTTC.

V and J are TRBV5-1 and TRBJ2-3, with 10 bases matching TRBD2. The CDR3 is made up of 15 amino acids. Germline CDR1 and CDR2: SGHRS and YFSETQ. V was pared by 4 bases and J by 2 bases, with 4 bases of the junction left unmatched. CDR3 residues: CASSQLAGNTDTQYF. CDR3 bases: TGCGCCAGCAGCCAACTAGCGGGAAACACAGATACGCAGTATTTT.

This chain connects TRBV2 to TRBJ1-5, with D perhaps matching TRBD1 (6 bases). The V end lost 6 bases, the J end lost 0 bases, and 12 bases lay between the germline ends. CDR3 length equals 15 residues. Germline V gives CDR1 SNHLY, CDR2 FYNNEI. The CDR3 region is CASRGDTYSNQPQHF. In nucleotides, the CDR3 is TGTGCCAGCAGGGGGGACACGTATAGCAATCAGCCCCAGCATTTT.

The CDR3 DNA is TGTGCCAGTAGGATCGGGCTAGCGGGAGAAACAGATACGCAGTATTTT. This gives the protein CASRIGLAGETDTQYF. The chain combines TRBV19 with TRBJ2-3; 10 bases match TRBD2. Germline V gene sequence: CDR1 LNHDA, CDR2 SQIVND (reference sequence). The length of the CDR3 is 16 residues. V gave up 6 bases and J gave up 3 bases; unmatched junction bases: 9.

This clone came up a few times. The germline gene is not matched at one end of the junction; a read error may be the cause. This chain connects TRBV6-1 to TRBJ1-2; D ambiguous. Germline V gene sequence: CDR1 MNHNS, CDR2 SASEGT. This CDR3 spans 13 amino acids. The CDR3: CASKVGEGYDYTF. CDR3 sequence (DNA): TGTGCCAGCAAAGTCGGGGAGGGCTATGACTACACCTTC.

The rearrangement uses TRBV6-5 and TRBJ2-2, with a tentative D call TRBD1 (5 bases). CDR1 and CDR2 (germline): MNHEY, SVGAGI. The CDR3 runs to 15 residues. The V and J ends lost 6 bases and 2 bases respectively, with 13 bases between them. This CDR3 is CASSPRGINTGELFF. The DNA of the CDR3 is TGTGCCAGCAGCCCAAGGGGCATCAACACCGGGGAGCTGTTTTTT.

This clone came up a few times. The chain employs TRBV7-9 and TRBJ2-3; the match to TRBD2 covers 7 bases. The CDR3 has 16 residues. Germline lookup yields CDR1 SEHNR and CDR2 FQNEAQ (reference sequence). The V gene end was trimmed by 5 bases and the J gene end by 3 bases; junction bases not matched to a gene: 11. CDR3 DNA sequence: TGTGCCAGCAGCCCTAGGTCGGCGGGAGCTACAGATACGCAGTATTTT. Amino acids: CASSPRSAGATDTQYF.

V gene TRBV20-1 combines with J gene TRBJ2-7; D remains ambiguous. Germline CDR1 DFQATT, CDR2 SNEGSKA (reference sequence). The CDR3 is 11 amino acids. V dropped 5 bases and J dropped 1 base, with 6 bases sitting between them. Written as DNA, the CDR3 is TGCAGTGCTGCTAGGTCCTACGAGCAGTACTTC. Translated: CSAARSYEQYF.